This T cell receptor (beta chain) appears in the sequencing data of a study of Graves' ophthalmopathy and Graves' hyperthyroidism. Study-wide background: The authors defined stable hyperthyroidism as no ophthalmopathy within 18 months of follow-up.

Physicians reached a diagnosis by relying on clinical symptoms, serum thyroxine, TRAb, thyroid ultrasound and orbital computed tomography. The CDR3 has 12 residues. Germline assignment: CDR1 SQVTM and CDR2 ANQGSEA. Researchers took RNA transcripts and amplified TCR beta CDR3 regions from them. Second-round multiplex PCR came after a first-round RT-PCR that employed HTBI primers. Each CDR3 protein gets one entry after TCRdb re-called the multiplex PCR reads with MiXCR. The sample includes over a million distinct CDR3 sequences, about 35% of them seen just once. The sample comprised peripheral blood or thyroid tissue (not recorded which). The sequence was obtained from an adult man with Graves' hyperthyroidism. This chain joins TRBV29-1 and TRBJ2-5; 11 positions match TRBD1. CDR3 DNA sequence: TGCAGGCGGACAGGGGGCTACGAGACCCAGTACTTC. This encodes CRRTGGYETQYF.